The next 13 T cell receptor beta chains were all read from a single sample in a study of shared T cell receptors in the human thymus. TCRdb keeps only in-frame clones here, not all; method: immunoSEQ multiplex PCR. The repertoire includes fewer than 700,000 clones, 85% to 90% of them detected once, and 0.008% to 0.011% sits in the top ten. These same data were also listed under a study on human thymus T cells.

The source material was thymocytes. The receptors originated from a boy under two years old with a congenital heart defect.

The chain has TRBV5-4 and TRBJ2-3; 9 nucleotides align to TRBD2. V shed 1 base, J shed 2 bases, and the junction held 5 bases outside the gene matches. Germline V gene lookup returns CDR1 SGHNT and CDR2 YYREEE (reference sequence). CDR3 length equals 16 residues. The DNA of the CDR3 is TGTGCCAGCAGCTTGATGCTAGCGGGAACCACAGATACGCAGTATTTT. This gives the protein CASSLMLAGTTDTQYF.

The CDR3 nucleotides read TGTGCCAGCATGAGCAGTGGGGACAGGGGAACAACCACGGATTTTCGGGAGCAGTTCTTC. Residues: CASMSSGDRGTTTDFREQFF. The chain joins TRBV27 to TRBJ2-1; 10 bases are a match to TRBD1. Germline-derived CDR1 and CDR2 are MNHEY and SMNVEV (reference sequence). The CDR3 contains 20 residues. V gave up 7 bases and J gave up 10 bases; unmatched junction bases: 28.

The V and J genes are TRBV2 and TRBJ2-1; D is undetermined. This CDR3 comprises 12 residues. Germline values: CDR1 SNHLY, CDR2 FYNNEI. Trimming left V 3 bases short and J 6 bases short, with 6 bases between. CDR3 sequence: CASSDPSNEQFF. CDR3 nucleotides: TGTGCCAGCAGTGACCCTTCCAATGAGCAGTTCTTC. Looking up the rest from reference TRBV2 and TRBJ2-1 gives the full variable domain: EPEVTQTPSHQVTQMGQEVILRCVPISNHLYFYWYRQILGQKVEFLVSFYNNEISEKSEIFDDQFSVERPDGSNFTLKIRSTKLEDSAMYFCASSDPSNEQFFGPGTRLTVL.

This chain uses TRBV6-1 with TRBJ2-1, with 11 nucleotides matching TRBD2. V lost 0 bases, J lost 10 bases, and 5 bases stayed unmatched. The CDR3 consists of 15 residues. The germline CDR1 and CDR2 sequences are MNHNS and SASEGT. The CDR3 protein is CASSEAALAGGEQFF. CDR3 sequence (DNA): TGTGCCAGCAGTGAAGCGGCTCTAGCGGGAGGAGAGCAGTTCTTC.

V is TRBV9 and J is TRBJ2-2; 7 nucleotides agree with TRBD2. V trimming: 3 bases; J trimming: 7 bases; junction bases outside the gene matches: 12. Germline CDR1 is SGDLS and CDR2 is YYNGEE. The CDR3 extends over 16 amino acids. CDR3 sequence reads: CASSESWTSRGGELFF. DNA for the CDR3: TGTGCCAGCAGCGAGTCATGGACTAGTCGGGGCGGGGAGCTGTTTTTT.

This chain links TRBV4-2 with TRBJ2-1; 10 bases map to TRBD2. Germline V gives CDR1 LGHNA, CDR2 YNFKEQ. The CDR3 is 16 amino acids. The trim removed 4 bases at V and 6 bases at J, leaving 9 bases unmatched. CDR3 sequence: CASSPSGRARSNEQFF. CDR3 nucleotide sequence: TGTGCCAGCAGCCCGAGCGGGAGGGCCCGATCCAATGAGCAGTTCTTC.

The chain couples TRBV28 to TRBJ2-5, with D possibly being TRBD1 (6 bases). The DNA matches TRBJ2-7 better at its end, which makes the J call doubtful. Germline values: CDR1 MDHEN, CDR2 SYDVKM. CDR3 size: 20 residues. The CDR3, as DNA: TGTGCCAGCAGTCGCCGACCCCGACAGGAGAGAATCGTCAGGGATAGCGAGCAGTACTTC. It codes for CASSRRPRQERIVRDSEQYF.

This sequence joins TRBV7-9 and TRBJ2-7; D might be TRBD2 (5 bases). Trimming stripped 4 bases from V and 5 bases from J, with 9 bases between. This CDR3 has 12 residues. Germline lookup yields CDR1 SEHNR and CDR2 FQNEAQ (reference sequence). CDR3 sequence (DNA): TGTGCCAGCAGCTCCGCGGGCGACGAGCAGTACTTC. This codes for CASSSAGDEQYF.

This chain uses TRBV14 with TRBJ2-7; maybe TRBD2 (5 bases). CDR1 SGHDN and CDR2 FVKESK come from the germline V gene. V was pared by 1 base and J by 4 bases, with 17 bases between. The CDR3 consists of 16 residues. The CDR3 region is CASSQVEPGKSYEQYF. CDR3 sequence (DNA): TGTGCCAGCAGCCAAGTTGAACCCGGGAAATCATACGAGCAGTACTTC.

The genes are TRBV14 and TRBJ2-3; D perhaps matches TRBD1 (6 bases). This CDR3 has 16 amino acids. Trimming stripped 1 base from V and 0 bases from J, with 11 bases between. CDR1 is SGHDN and CDR2 is FVKESK in the germline V gene. CDR3 in DNA: TGTGCCAGCAGCCAAGGGACAGTTTTTAGCACAGATACGCAGTATTTT. The encoded protein is CASSQGTVFSTDTQYF.

The chain uses TRBV28 and TRBJ2-1; the D is unclear. Germline V gene lookup returns CDR1 MDHEN and CDR2 SYDVKM. This CDR3 has 13 residues. V shed 3 bases and J shed 3 bases, with 6 bases lying between them. The CDR3 nucleotides are TGTGCCAGCAGTTTTGGTAGCTACAATGAGCAGTTCTTC. This translates into CASSFGSYNEQFF.

This clone has a handful of counts. This chain links TRBV4-3 with TRBJ2-5, with 7 bases fitting TRBD2. The CDR3 is made up of 15 amino acids. Germline V lookup: CDR1 LGHNA, CDR2 YSLEER. With V trimmed by 5 bases and J by 0 bases, 6 bases remained unmatched. CDR3 DNA sequence: TGCGCCAGCAGCGGATCCCGGGGGGACCAAGAGACCCAGTACTTC. Its translation: CASSGSRGDQETQYF.

V and J are TRBV30 and TRBJ2-3, with D possibly matching TRBD1 (5 bases). Germline V gene lookup returns CDR1 GTSNPN and CDR2 SVGIG (reference sequence). Trimming removed 7 bases from V and 0 bases from J, with 23 bases in between. This CDR3 region has 17 residues. The CDR3 nucleotides read TGTGCCTACGACAGTAACGTCGTCCACTATAGCACAGATACGCAGTATTTT. Residues: CAYDSNVVHYSTDTQYF.